The rows below give T cell receptor beta chains drawn from one sample of a study of cytomegalovirus exposure and HLA in healthy donors. Sequenced by immunoSEQ multiplex PCR; TCRdb stores in-frame clones only, minus some. Among 250,000 or so clones listed, 90% were seen once. The sequenced sample consisted of PBMCs. The receptors stem from a woman between 18 and 29 years old in good health and CMV-seronegative. Both conserved end residues are part of each CDR3. Fields, in order: clone size, J gene, D gene, V gene, CDR3 protein, CDR3 DNA. A D gene is named only where the DNA matches it firmly. Clone size is stated in some rows and not others, as once, few, many or a class when expanded.

. | TRBJ1-5 | . | TRBV10-3 | CAISRGDQPQHF | TGTGCCATCAGCAGGGGTGACCAGCCCCAGCATTTT
. | TRBJ1-1 | . | TRBV4-3 | CASSQDSGIGTEAFF | TGCGCCAGCAGCCAAGACTCAGGGATAGGTACTGAAGCTTTCTTT
. | TRBJ2-7 | TRBD1 | TRBV7-8 | CASRLSNRGLDEQYF | TGTGCCAGCAGGTTATCCAACAGGGGGCTCGACGAGCAGTACTTC
. | TRBJ2-3 | . | TRBV6-6 | CASSYPDTQYF | TGTGCCAGCAGCTATCCAGATACGCAGTATTTT
. | TRBJ2-1 | TRBD2 | TRBV5-4 | CASSHGGASYNEQFF | TGTGCCAGCAGCCACGGGGGGGCGAGTTACAATGAGCAGTTCTTC
. | TRBJ2-1 | . | TRBV4-1 | CASSQMGALSYNEQFF | TGCGCCAGCAGCCAAATGGGGGCCCTGAGCTACAATGAGCAGTTCTTC
. | TRBJ1-5 | TRBD1 | TRBV28 | CASSPIALRGQNRNQPQHF | TGTGCCAGCAGTCCCATAGCCCTCAGGGGGCAAAATCGCAATCAGCCCCAGCATTTT
. | TRBJ2-1 | . | TRBV14 | CASSPAGGRGNEQFF | TGTGCCAGCAGCCCCGCAGGGGGGCGCGGGAATGAGCAGTTCTTC
. | TRBJ1-6 | . | TRBV10-2 | CASSEYQGMTPLHF | TGCGCCAGCAGTGAGTATCAGGGAATGACACCCCTCCACTTT
. | TRBJ1-6 | TRBD1 | TRBV23-1 | CASSAPGQARNSPLHF | TGCGCCAGCAGCGCCCCGGGACAGGCGCGGAATTCACCCCTCCACTTT
once | TRBJ1-2 | . | TRBV6-1 | CASSEALQGSRGYTF | TGTGCCAGCAGTGAAGCCCTCCAGGGTTCGCGTGGCTACACCTTC
. | TRBJ1-2 | . | TRBV7-2 | CASRPGGSDYGYTF | TGTGCCAGCAGACCAGGTGGATCGGACTATGGCTACACCTTC
. | TRBJ2-2 | TRBD2 | TRBV11-2 | CASSLWSGLASGELFF | TGTGCCAGCAGCTTATGGTCGGGACTAGCATCCGGGGAGCTGTTTTTT
. | TRBJ1-5 | . | TRBV28 | CASSLGGSNQPQHF | TGTGCCAGCAGTTTGGGGGGGAGCAATCAGCCCCAGCATTTT
. | TRBJ2-1 | TRBD2 | TRBV5-1 | CASSLTWSGLAGDSSYNEQFF | TGCGCCAGCAGCCTGACTTGGTCGGGACTAGCGGGGGACAGCTCCTACAATGAGCAGTTCTTC
. | TRBJ1-5 | . | TRBV6-1 | CASTLVGAANQPQHF | TGTGCCAGCACCTTGGTGGGGGCCGCCAATCAGCCCCAGCATTTT
. | TRBJ2-3 | TRBD2 | TRBV7-8 | CATRWGGTDTQYF | TGTGCCACCCGATGGGGGGGTACAGATACGCAGTATTTT
. | TRBJ1-2 | . | TRBV7-2 | CASSLAPPLFYGYTF | TGTGCCAGCAGCTTAGCGCCTCCCCTATTCTATGGCTACACCTTC
. | TRBJ1-5 | . | TRBV2 | CASSKSSNQPQHF | TGTGCCAGCAGTAAGAGCAGCAATCAGCCCCAGCATTTT
. | TRBJ1-1 | TRBD1 | TRBV5-1 | CASSQGGTGAIEAFF | TGCGCCAGCAGCCAGGGGGGGACAGGAGCGATTGAAGCTTTCTTT
. | TRBJ2-1 | . | TRBV5-6 | CASSDPPQGRTYNEQFF | TGTGCCAGCAGCGATCCCCCACAGGGGAGGACCTACAATGAGCAGTTCTTC
. | TRBJ1-6 | . | TRBV10-2 | CASRPRTDYSSYNSPLHF | TGCGCCAGCAGACCCCGGACAGACTATAGCTCCTATAATTCACCCCTCCACTTT
. | TRBJ1-5 | . | TRBV28 | CASTQRGYQPQHF | TGTGCCAGCACCCAAAGGGGGTATCAGCCCCAGCATTTT
once | TRBJ1-2 | . | TRBV19 | CASSISLNYYGYTF | TGTGCCAGTAGTATCTCTTTAAACTACTATGGCTACACCTTC
. | TRBJ2-1 | . | TRBV5-8 | CASRGGLIYNEQFF | TGTGCCAGCAGAGGAGGTCTAATCTACAATGAGCAGTTCTTC
few | TRBJ1-2 | TRBD1 | TRBV28 | CALQGAGGYTF | TGTGCCTTACAGGGGGCGGGTGGCTACACCTTC
. | TRBJ2-2 | . | TRBV29-1 | CSVEKGESNTGELFF | TGCAGCGTTGAAAAGGGGGAGTCAAACACCGGGGAGCTGTTTTTT
once | TRBJ2-3 | . | TRBV28 | CASSSQAAGGFFTDTQYF | TGTGCCAGCAGTTCGCAGGCGGCCGGGGGATTTTTCACAGATACGCAGTATTTT
. | TRBJ2-3 | TRBD2 | TRBV7-9 | CASSSLSGGARYF | TGTGCCAGCAGCTCGCTCAGCGGGGGGGCCCGGTATTTT
. | TRBJ2-2 | TRBD2 | TRBV5-4 | CASSSRGGGMFGELFF | TGTGCCAGCAGCTCGCGGGGGGGCGGAATGTTCGGGGAGCTGTTTTTT
once | TRBJ1-1 | . | TRBV14 | CASSLTDWYMNTEAFF | TGTGCCAGCAGCCTTACGGACTGGTACATGAACACTGAAGCTTTCTTT
. | TRBJ1-1 | . | TRBV7-9 | CASSLSQARVEAFF | TGTGCCAGCAGCTTAAGCCAAGCGAGAGTTGAAGCTTTCTTT
. | TRBJ1-1 | . | TRBV29-1 | CSVPKGGTEAFF | TGCAGCGTCCCTAAGGGGGGGACTGAAGCTTTCTTT
. | TRBJ1-1 | TRBD1 | TRBV5-1 | CASSRGRRDTEAFF | TGCGCCAGCAGCAGGGGGCGCCGGGACACTGAAGCTTTCTTT
. | TRBJ1-3 | . | TRBV28 | CASLLSTVSSGNTIYF | TGTGCCAGCCTCCTCTCGACAGTTAGCTCTGGAAACACCATATATTTT
. | TRBJ1-1 | TRBD1 | TRBV29-1 | CSAGGQQNTEAFF | TGCAGCGCCGGGGGACAGCAGAACACTGAAGCTTTCTTT
. | TRBJ1-1 | . | TRBV28 | CASSPRTAWAFF | TGTGCCAGCAGTCCAAGGACAGCTTGGGCTTTCTTT
. | TRBJ2-1 | TRBD2 | TRBV2 | CASSEQAGGSIYNEQFF | TGTGCCAGCAGTGAGCAAGCGGGGGGCTCCATCTACAATGAGCAGTTCTTC
few | TRBJ1-1 | . | TRBV12-5 | CASGARGEAFF | TGTGCTAGTGGTGCCCGGGGAGAAGCTTTCTTT
. | TRBJ1-2 | . | TRBV9 | CASSGGSRPVYGYTF | TGTGCCAGCAGCGGAGGATCCCGACCGGTCTATGGCTACACCTTC
. | TRBJ1-1 | . | TRBV4-1 | CASSQEVRGRGTEAFF | TGCGCCAGCAGCCAAGAGGTACGGGGTCGGGGCACTGAAGCTTTCTTT
. | TRBJ1-6 | . | TRBV7-2 | CASSLLVLGSLHF | TGTGCCAGCAGCTTATTGGTCCTTGGCTCCCTCCACTTT
. | TRBJ1-3 | . | TRBV5-1 | CASSLVPRATGNTIYF | TGCGCCAGCAGCTTGGTTCCCAGAGCGACTGGAAACACCATATATTTT
. | TRBJ1-5 | TRBD1 | TRBV6-5 | CASSRTGVLNQPQHF | TGTGCCAGCAGTCGGACAGGCGTGTTGAATCAGCCCCAGCATTTT
few | TRBJ1-6 | . | TRBV7-3 | CASSEEGVGTSPLHF | TGTGCCAGCAGCGAAGAGGGAGTGGGAACTTCACCCCTCCACTTT
. | TRBJ1-2 | TRBD1 | TRBV2 | CASSGQANYGYTF | TGTGCCAGCTCTGGACAGGCTAACTATGGCTACACCTTC
. | TRBJ2-4 | . | TRBV6-5 | CASSYSADKNIQYF | TGTGCCAGCAGTTACTCGGCAGACAAAAACATTCAGTACTTC
few | TRBJ1-2 | . | TRBV28 | CATHRAYGYTF | TGTGCCACCCACAGGGCCTATGGCTACACCTTC
. | TRBJ2-2 | . | TRBV5-1 | CASSLARTGELFF | TGCGCCAGCAGCTTGGCACGGACCGGGGAGCTGTTTTTT
. | TRBJ2-2 | . | TRBV30 | CAWSVPGRSTGELFF | TGTGCCTGGAGTGTCCCAGGGCGAAGCACCGGGGAGCTGTTTTTT
. | TRBJ1-6 | . | TRBV4-1 | CASSQVPAKKGDRFSNSPLHF | TGCGCCAGCAGCCAAGTTCCAGCAAAGAAGGGGGATCGGTTTTCTAATTCACCCCTCCACTTT
. | TRBJ1-1 | . | TRBV5-1 | CASSATDHLEAFF | TGCGCCAGCAGCGCTACAGATCATTTAGAAGCTTTCTTT